This TCR beta chain was profiled in a study of OX40 agonist ivuxolimab in advanced cancers. With respect to the entire study: Ivuxolimab was an agonistic, fully human IgG2 monoclonal antibody directed against OX40 (CD134), a costimulatory receptor. Intravenous ivuxolimab was administered to patients every 2 weeks at six dose levels: 0.01, 0.1, 0.3, 1.5, 3 and 10 mg/kg. Among the approximately 50 dose-escalation patients, some 20 had hepatocellular carcinoma, roughly 15 melanoma, 9 renal cell carcinoma and 9 head and neck cancer. The dose-escalation cohort was roughly 80% male with a mean age of roughly 62 years, ranging from roughly 20 to 85. Patients were allowed to have had prior anti-PD-1, anti-PD-L1 or anti-CTLA-4 therapy, and around 40% of the dose-escalation patients had previously received checkpoint inhibitors. Partial responses were achieved by three dose-escalation patients, of whom one had hepatocellular carcinoma and two had cutaneous melanoma. Peripheral TCRbeta sequencing was intended to test whether TCR sequence diversity was altered and clonal T-cell expansion was caused by ivuxolimab. The paper covers the monotherapy dose-escalation part of the phase I ivuxolimab trial, which included N of about 50 patients. On the study overall, not on this receptor specifically: Antigen specificity was not determined for the clonally expanded peripheral T cells. At doses from 0.1 to 3.0 mg/kg, clonal expansion was seen in both CD4+ and CD8+ blood T cells between baseline and week 6. Low levels of normalized T-cell clonal expansion were also seen in some nonresponding patients. Partial responders in the 0.1-3.0 mg/kg groups had among the lowest normalized peripheral clonal expansion, especially among CD8+ T cells. On average, CD8+ T cells showed more expanded clones than CD4+ T cells after ivuxolimab.

As to this clone: It has no known antigen specificity. Base qualities were left out, and no much larger clone turns up one base away.

Genomic DNA was extracted from sorted cells for sequencing of the TCRbeta CDR3 region. The immunoSEQ Assay was used to sequence the TCRbeta CDR3 regions. TCRdb retrieved this table from immuneACCESS and kept in-frame rearrangements only. Not all clones are present; in checked studies, unresolved V genes account for under half, and no reason is known for the remainder. Here the sample has around 60,000 clones; roughly 87% occur a single time. The ten biggest clones cover approximately 16% of the sample. The germline V gene (reference sequence) supplies CDR1 GTSNPN and CDR2 SVGIG. Counted from cysteine to phenylalanine, this CDR3 has 15 amino acids. Just CDR3 DNA is preserved here, 45 bases in frame from base 1. The V end gives up 4 bases and the J end 9 bases, leaving 12 bases in the junction not matched to a gene. The trial excluded patients who had a history of autoimmune disease or were on systemic immunosuppression. Peripheral blood for TCR sequencing was collected from all dose cohorts at baseline, on cycle 4 day 1, and on cycle 7 day 1. Samples were obtained from an open-label, multicenter, first-in-human phase I dose-escalation trial of ivuxolimab. Adults with locally advanced or metastatic melanoma, renal cell carcinoma, hepatocellular carcinoma or head and neck squamous cell carcinoma were enrolled in the trial. CD4+ and CD8+ T cells were sorted separately from peripheral blood before TCR sequencing.

This receptor was identified in an adult with an advanced solid tumor such as melanoma, head and neck, liver or kidney cancer. This sequence uses TRBV30 and TRBJ1-6, and 7 bases in between align with TRBD1. The sequenced sample was CD4+ or CD8+ T cells sorted from blood, obtained in a trial of the OX40 agonist ivuxolimab. At the DNA level, the sequence is TGTGCCTGGACCTCCTCGACAGGGATAGGTTCACCCCTCCACTTT. Its protein reads: CAWTSSTGIGSPLHF. Here the CDR3 is joined to the reference TRBV30 and TRBJ1-6 genes, and the full variable domain is: SQTIHQWPATLVQPVGSPLSLECTVEGTSNPNLYWYRQAAGRGLQLLFYSVGIGQISSEVPQNLSASRPQDRQFILSSKKLLLSDSGFYLCAWTSSTGIGSPLHFGNGTRLTVT.